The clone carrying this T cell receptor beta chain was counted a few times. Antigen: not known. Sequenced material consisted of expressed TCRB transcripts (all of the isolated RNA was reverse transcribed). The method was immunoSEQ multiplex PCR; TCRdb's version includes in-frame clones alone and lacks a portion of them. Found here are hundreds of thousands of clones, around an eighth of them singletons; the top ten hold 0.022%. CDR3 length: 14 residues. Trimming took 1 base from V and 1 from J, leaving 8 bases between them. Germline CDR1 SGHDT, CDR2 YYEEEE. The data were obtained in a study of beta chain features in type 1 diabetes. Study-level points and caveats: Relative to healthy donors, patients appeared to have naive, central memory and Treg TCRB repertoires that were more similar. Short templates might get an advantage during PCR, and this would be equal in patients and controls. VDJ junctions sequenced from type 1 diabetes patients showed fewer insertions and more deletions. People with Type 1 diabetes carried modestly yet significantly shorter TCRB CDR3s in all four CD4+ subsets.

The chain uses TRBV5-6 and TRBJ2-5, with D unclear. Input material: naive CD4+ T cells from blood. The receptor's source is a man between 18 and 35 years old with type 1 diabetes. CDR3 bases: TGTGCCAGCAGCTTGATAAGTCCCCAAGAGACCCAGTACTTC. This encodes CASSLISPQETQYF.